These 25 T cell receptor beta chains were all obtained from the same sample, sequenced in a study of identical twins. A single record per CDR3 protein comes from TCRdb applying MiXCR to the 5' RACE reads. The sample records around 370,000 distinct CDR3 sequences, roughly 9% being singletons. The specimen was naive T cells sorted from blood. The receptors here all came from a woman between 50 and 59 years old in good health.

This clonotype was counted between two and nine times. The V gene is TRBV28, the J gene TRBJ1-5; D possibly corresponds to TRBD1 (5 bases). The ends were cut back, 6 bases at V and 6 bases at J, with 21 bases in the middle. CDR1 MDHEN and CDR2 SYDVKM come from the germline V gene. This CDR3 has 16 amino acids. The CDR3 coding sequence is TGTGCCAGCAGCCCGCTCCTAGGGCCAGGGCGTCAGCCCCAGCATTTT. Translated, it gives CASSPLLGPGRQPQHF.

The V call is TRBV10-3, the J call TRBJ2-1; D is unclear. Trimming removed 5 bases from V and 11 bases from J, with 13 bases in between. Germline CDR1 ENHRY, CDR2 SYGVKD. The CDR3 has 12 amino acids. The CDR3 sequence: CAISTDLTQQFF. CDR3 nucleotides: TGTGCCATCAGTACTGACTTGACCCAGCAGTTCTTC.

This chain connects TRBV29-1 to TRBJ2-3; a weak D match, TRBD2 (5 bases). Germline CDR1 SQVTM, CDR2 ANQGSEA. This CDR3 is 14 amino acids long. The ends were cut back, 7 bases at V and 2 bases at J, with 16 bases in the middle. DNA for the CDR3: TGCAGCGCTACCCCGAGACTATACACAGATACGCAGTATTTT. Its protein product is CSATPRLYTDTQYF.

This clonotype has a handful of counts. This chain connects TRBV27 to TRBJ1-1; D unresolved. There are 14 residues in the CDR3. CDR1 and CDR2 from the germline V gene are MNHEY and SMNVEV (reference sequence). V was shortened by 5 bases and J by 4 bases, with 14 bases between the two germline ends. CDR3 DNA: TGTGCCAGCAGTCCCTCCCGGGTTTTCACTGAAGCTTTCTTT. It codes for CASSPSRVFTEAFF.

The chain uses TRBV7-2 and TRBJ2-1; D not resolved. With 1 base removed from V and 2 bases from J, the gap between germline ends came to 9 bases. The CDR3 is 15 amino acids. Germline values: CDR1 SGHTA, CDR2 FQGNSA. CDR3: CASSLETQPYNEQFF. As DNA, the CDR3 is TGTGCCAGCAGCTTAGAGACACAGCCCTACAATGAGCAGTTCTTC.

This chain uses TRBV13 with TRBJ2-7, with a possible D match to TRBD1 (5 bases). Looked up from germline, CDR1 is PRHDT and CDR2 is FYEKMQ (reference sequence). The ends were cut back, 3 bases at V and 1 base at J, with 16 bases in the middle. The CDR3 loop spans 16 amino acids. The CDR3 DNA reads as TGTGCCAGCAGCTTCATCTCAACAGGTCCTTCCTACGAGCAGTACTTC. Its protein is CASSFISTGPSYEQYF.

This clonotype was detected many times. V usage is TRBV5-1 and J usage is TRBJ2-2; a weak D match, TRBD2 (6 bases). The CDR3 consists of 15 residues. Germline assignment: CDR1 SGHRS and CDR2 YFSETQ. The V and J ends lost 2 bases and 3 bases respectively, with 11 bases between them. As DNA, the CDR3 is TGCGCCAGCAGCTTCGGAGGGCCAGACACCGGGGAGCTGTTTTTT. Protein product: CASSFGGPDTGELFF.

The sample holds a few counts of this clonotype. The chain recombines TRBV11-2 with TRBJ2-3; TRBD2 might be the D (6 bases). The ends were cut back, 0 bases at V and 2 bases at J, with 12 bases in the middle. The CDR3 covers 16 residues. Germline values: CDR1 SGHAT, CDR2 FQNNGV. Here the CDR3 DNA reads TGTGCCAGCAGCTTAGAAGTGGGGGGAACCACAGATACGCAGTATTTT. This encodes CASSLEVGGTTDTQYF.

The chain has TRBV11-2 and TRBJ2-2; D may match TRBD1 or TRBD2 (5 bases each). The germline V gene encodes CDR1 SGHAT and CDR2 FQNNGV. The CDR3 extends over 16 amino acids. V was trimmed by 4 bases and J by 2 bases, leaving 14 bases between them. The CDR3 loop is CASSWGSGPNTGELFF. The CDR3 DNA reads TGTGCCAGCAGCTGGGGATCGGGACCAAACACCGGGGAGCTGTTTTTT.

The chain employs TRBV12-3 or TRBV12-4 and TRBJ2-5; 10 nucleotides line up with TRBD2. This CDR3 is built from 15 residues. The V and J ends lost 8 bases and 5 bases, in that order; junction bases with no gene match: 11. CDR3 in amino acids: CASADRGLALETQYF. The CDR3 nucleotides are TGTGCCAGCGCTGACAGGGGACTAGCGCTGGAGACCCAGTACTTC.

This clonotype showed up many times. The genes are TRBV5-1 and TRBJ1-2, with 7 bases matching TRBD1. V lost 2 bases, J lost 7 bases, and 14 bases stayed unmatched. This CDR3 has 16 amino acids. The germline CDR1 and CDR2 sequences are SGHRS and YFSETQ. The CDR3 is CASSFKTGPMLGGYTF. CDR3 coding DNA: TGCGCCAGCAGCTTCAAGACAGGGCCAATGCTGGGTGGCTACACCTTC.

This clonotype was detected ten times or more. V gene TRBV19 combines with J gene TRBJ2-3; the D is unclear. The CDR3 runs to 14 residues. V was cut by 2 bases and J by 3 bases, with 9 bases left in between. Per the germline V gene, CDR1 is LNHDA and CDR2 is SQIVND (reference sequence). The CDR3 sequence: CASSIQINTDTQYF. The CDR3 bases are TGTGCCAGTAGTATACAGATCAATACAGATACGCAGTATTTT.

This clonotype was observed a handful of times. V gene TRBV29-1 combines with J gene TRBJ1-5, with a weak D call TRBD1 (5 bases). The germline gives CDR1 SQVTM, CDR2 ANQGSEA. The CDR3 has 13 residues. Trimming pared 8 bases from V and 1 base from J, leaving 12 bases between. In DNA, the CDR3 is TGCAGCCTCGAGGGGATCAGCAATCAGCCCCAGCATTTT. Translated: CSLEGISNQPQHF.

This clonotype came up many times. This chain connects TRBV29-1 to TRBJ1-2; D may be TRBD1 (5 bases). CDR1 SQVTM and CDR2 ANQGSEA come from the germline V gene. V was pared by 4 bases and J by 8 bases, with 11 bases between. The CDR3 extends over 11 amino acids. The CDR3 region has the DNA TGCAGCGTTGCGTTTCGGGGCGGCTACACCTTC. Translation: CSVAFRGGYTF.

This clonotype has at least ten counts. The rearrangement joins TRBV24-1 to TRBJ2-1, with 8 bases fitting TRBD2. This CDR3 contains 16 residues. V shed 4 bases and J 8 bases; nucleotides not matched to a gene: 12. CDR1 and CDR2 (germline): KGHDR, SFDVKD. The CDR3 bases are TGTGCCACCAGTGAAATTATGAGCGGGAGTACATATGAGCAGTTCTTC. It translates to CATSEIMSGSTYEQFF.

The V and J genes are TRBV20-1 and TRBJ1-5; 7 bases align to TRBD1. V shed 2 bases, J shed 4 bases, and the junction held 8 bases outside the gene matches. CDR3 length equals 15 residues. Germline lookup yields CDR1 DFQATT and CDR2 SNEGSKA (reference sequence). For the CDR3, the DNA is TGCAGTGCTAGAAGCCCCACAGGGGCTAATCAGCCCCAGCATTTT. Its translation is CSARSPTGANQPQHF.

This rearrangement joins TRBV20-1 to TRBJ1-1; a weak D match, TRBD1 (6 bases). CDR1 and CDR2 (germline): DFQATT, SNEGSKA (reference sequence). CDR3 length: 14 amino acids. V was trimmed by 3 bases and J by 0 bases, leaving 11 bases between them. DNA for the CDR3: TGCAGTGCTAGTCCAGGGGCCCTGAACACTGAAGCTTTCTTT. Translation gives CSASPGALNTEAFF.

This clonotype has a count of ten or more. The chain links TRBV5-1 to TRBJ1-5; D remains unclear. CDR1 SGHRS and CDR2 YFSETQ come from the germline V gene. The CDR3 extends over 15 amino acids. V dropped 0 bases and J dropped 0 bases, with 7 bases sitting between them. The CDR3 protein is CASSLEPYSNQPQHF. CDR3 in DNA: TGCGCCAGCAGCTTGGAGCCATATAGCAATCAGCCCCAGCATTTT.

A word on this clonotype: A read error is possible here, since a much larger clone lies one base away. The chain is built from TRBV29-1 and TRBJ2-1, with 13 bases that match TRBD2. J was trimmed by 9 bases and V by 5 bases; bases with no gene match: 7. This CDR3 comprises 14 residues. Germline V CDR1 and CDR2: SQVTM, ANQGSEA. The CDR3 region is CSVCGLAGVGEQFF. The CDR3 DNA is TGCAGCGTTTGCGGACTAGCGGGAGTAGGTGAGCAGTTCTTC.

This clonotype has a handful of counts. CDR3 sequence: CASSSEGLAGQFF. CDR3 sequence (DNA): TGTGCCAGCAGCTCCGAGGGACTAGCGGGGCAGTTCTTC. The chain recombines TRBV7-2 with TRBJ2-1, with 12 bases matching TRBD2. This CDR3 comprises 13 residues. Unmatched junction bases numbered 4, after V lost 4 bases and J lost 12 bases. Germline CDR1 and CDR2: SGHTA and FQGNSA.

This clonotype turned up a few times. This chain connects TRBV24-1 to TRBJ2-1, with TRBD2 matching over 8 bases. CDR3 length: 15 amino acids. With V trimmed by 5 bases and J by 11 bases, 13 bases remained unmatched. The germline gives CDR1 KGHDR, CDR2 SFDVKD. This CDR3 is CATSASELVAGKQFF. In DNA form, the CDR3 reads TGTGCCACCAGTGCCTCGGAGTTGGTAGCGGGAAAGCAGTTCTTC.

This clonotype came up many times. The J gene is TRBJ1-1, the V gene TRBV27, with D possibly matching TRBD1 (5 bases). V lost 7 bases and J lost 4, with 13 bases in between. Per the germline V gene, CDR1 is MNHEY and CDR2 is SMNVEV (reference sequence). This CDR3 has 13 amino acids. The CDR3 region is CASMGDGPTEAFF. In DNA form, the CDR3 reads TGTGCCAGCATGGGGGACGGACCCACTGAAGCTTTCTTT.

This clonotype was recorded a few times. This chain uses TRBV20-1 with TRBJ2-3; D is unclear. CDR3 length equals 11 residues. The ends were cut back, 3 bases at V and 1 base at J, with 2 bases in the middle. Germline V lookup: CDR1 DFQATT, CDR2 SNEGSKA (reference sequence). The chain's CDR3 is CSASGTDTQYF. The CDR3 nucleotides read TGCAGTGCTAGCGGCACAGATACGCAGTATTTT.

This clonotype turned up a few times. The chain couples TRBV5-1 to TRBJ1-1; tentatively, D is TRBD1 (5 bases). Trimming took off 4 bases at V and 4 bases at J, with 14 bases between the two ends. Germline V gene sequence: CDR1 SGHRS, CDR2 YFSETQ. The CDR3 sequence is 14 residues long. The CDR3 region has the DNA TGCGCCAGCAGCGGCCAGGGAAGGGGCACTGAAGCTTTCTTT. Protein: CASSGQGRGTEAFF.

V is TRBV3-1 and J is TRBJ2-3; maybe TRBD2 (6 bases). The CDR3 runs 16 residues. The V end was cut by 3 bases, the J end by 0 bases, with 13 bases between. The germline CDR1 and CDR2 sequences are LGHDT and YNNKEL (reference sequence). Here the CDR3 DNA reads TGTGCCAGCAGCCAGAGGGAGGCCACTAGCACAGATACGCAGTATTTT. Translation: CASSQREATSTDTQYF.